This TCR beta chain was sequenced for a study of identifying expanded T cells in peripheral blood. Measured with immunoSEQ multiplex PCR; TCRdb has only the in-frame clones, and not every one. The table has 90,000 or so clones, 88% seen once. V was pared by 1 base and J by 12 bases, with 13 bases between. The CDR3 spans 13 residues. Per germline, CDR1 SGHTA and CDR2 FQGNSA. General observations from the study: Differentially abundant clones: around 1.2 between replicates, approximately 15 at around 15 days, around 19 at four. Approximately two-week clone count variance significantly increased as total template count grew.

Of note for this clone: Its antigen remains unidentified.

Healthy donors had no documented immune events, such as infections, while sampled. Sequenced material: blood. The V gene is TRBV7-2, the J gene TRBJ2-1; D not certain. This receptor was obtained from a person aged 18 to 70 in good health. The CDR3 sequence: CASSLGVRWGQFF. The CDR3 DNA reads TGTGCCAGCAGCTTAGGGGTTCGGTGGGGGCAGTTCTTC.